The rows below give T cell receptor beta chains drawn from one sample of a study of cytomegalovirus exposure and HLA in healthy donors. The repertoire was sequenced with immunoSEQ multiplex PCR; TCRdb's copy has only in-frame clones and lacks some. The table lists fewer than 250,000 clones, 80% to 90% of them singletons, with around 1.2% in the top ten. Specimen: PBMCs. These receptor sequences come from a young man in good health and CMV-seronegative. Each CDR3 is given with its conserved first and last residue. The order of the fields is clone size, V gene, D gene, J gene, CDR3 DNA, CDR3 protein. The D gene is left open where the match is weak. Size is stated for part of the rows, as once, few or many counts, or as a class when the clone is expanded.

-	TRBV27	TRBD1	TRBJ1-2	TGTGCCAGCGGGACAGGGGACGGCTACACCTTC	CASGTGDGYTF
-	TRBV7-2	-	TRBJ2-7	TGTGCCAGCAGAACCCCTCAGGGTAACGAGCAGTACTTC	CASRTPQGNEQYF
-	TRBV7-2	-	TRBJ1-1	TGTGCCAGCAGCCCAAATCTACTAGTGAACACTGAAGCTTTCTTT	CASSPNLLVNTEAFF
-	TRBV9	-	TRBJ1-2	TGTGCCAGCAGCTCAAGGGACACCGGCTTC	CASSSRDTGF
-	TRBV5-6	TRBD1	TRBJ2-7	TGTGCCAGCAGCTTGCGACAGGGCTGGCAGTACTTC	CASSLRQGWQYF
-	TRBV29-1	-	TRBJ1-1	TGCAGCGTTGATTCAGGGAACACTGAAGCTTTCTTT	CSVDSGNTEAFF
-	TRBV20-1	-	TRBJ2-1	TGCAGTGCTAGAGAGTTATATGAGCAGTTCTTC	CSARELYEQFF
once	TRBV6-5	-	TRBJ1-1	TGTGCCAGCAGTTATTTCGGTCAACCGAACACTGAAGCTTTCTTT	CASSYFGQPNTEAFF
-	TRBV28	-	TRBJ1-2	TGTGCCAGCAGTCCAGGAATCTATGGCTACACCTTC	CASSPGIYGYTF
-	TRBV18	-	TRBJ1-1	TGTGCCAGCTCACCACTATCGAGGGCTGCGAACACTGAAGCTTTCTTT	CASSPLSRAANTEAFF
-	TRBV28	-	TRBJ1-1	TGTGCCAGCAGCAGTCCCTACACAGCGAACACTGAAGCTTTCTTT	CASSSPYTANTEAFF
-	TRBV5-1	-	TRBJ1-3	TGCGCCAGCAGAGGTGAGGGGGTTGCTGGAAACACCATATATTTT	CASRGEGVAGNTIYF
-	TRBV7-8	-	TRBJ2-5	TGTGCCAGCAGCTCCACGGGACACCGCCAAGAGACCCAGTACTTC	CASSSTGHRQETQYF
-	TRBV28	TRBD1	TRBJ1-2	TGTGCCAGCAGTTTCCCTGCGGGACAGGGACCCTATGGCTACACCTTC	CASSFPAGQGPYGYTF
once	TRBV30	-	TRBJ2-4	TGTGCCTTTAGTTGGGTGAACAGTCAGTACTTC	CAFSWVNSQYF
-	TRBV6-6	TRBD1	TRBJ1-5	TGTGCCAGCAGTTACCGCGACAGGGATCAGCCCCAGCATTTT	CASSYRDRDQPQHF
-	TRBV11-2	-	TRBJ1-1	TGTGCCAGCAGCCCCGGGACTTTGAACACTGAAGCTTTCTTT	CASSPGTLNTEAFF
-	TRBV6-1	-	TRBJ1-2	TGTGCCAGCAGTGAGAGGAGTTCCTATGGCTACACCTTC	CASSERSSYGYTF
-	TRBV6-1	TRBD2	TRBJ2-1	TGTGCCAGCAGTGAAGCCCGGGGGGGGCTTTGGAATGAGCAGTTCTTC	CASSEARGGLWNEQFF
once	TRBV19	TRBD2	TRBJ2-2	TGTGCCAGTATAGGGAACCCGGGACTAGATTATACCGGGGAGCTGTTTTTT	CASIGNPGLDYTGELFF
-	TRBV5-4	-	TRBJ2-5	TGTGCCAGCAGCAGGAAAGCGGCCGGGGAGACCCAGTACTTC	CASSRKAAGETQYF
-	TRBV29-1	TRBD1	TRBJ1-2	TGCAGCGTTTTTAAGTGGACAGGGATCGGCTACACCTTC	CSVFKWTGIGYTF
-	TRBV6-5	TRBD1	TRBJ1-4	TGTGCCAGCAGTTCAAGGACAGGGTGGAAACTGTTTTTT	CASSSRTGWKLFF
-	TRBV6-5	-	TRBJ1-5	TGTGCCAGCACTTACGGGCCTAATCAGCCCCAGCATTTT	CASTYGPNQPQHF
-	TRBV27	-	TRBJ2-3	TGTGCCAGCAGCCAGAGCACAGATACGCAGTATTTT	CASSQSTDTQYF
-	TRBV6-5	-	TRBJ1-2	TGTGCCAGCAGTTATTCTTCAGGGGATGGCTACACCTTC	CASSYSSGDGYTF
-	TRBV19	TRBD2	TRBJ2-1	TGTGCCAGTAGTCCGGGGGGATCCTACAATGAGCAGTTCTTC	CASSPGGSYNEQFF
once	TRBV5-6	TRBD1	TRBJ1-5	TGTGCCAGCAGCTATGGGACAGAAGGACCCCAGCATTTT	CASSYGTEGPQHF
-	TRBV6-1	TRBD2	TRBJ2-7	TGTGCCAGCAGTGGAAGACTAGCGGGAGACTACGAGCAGTACTTC	CASSGRLAGDYEQYF
few	TRBV2	-	TRBJ2-7	TGTGCCAGCAGTGAAGAGCTTAAGTCCCAGTACTTC	CASSEELKSQYF
-	TRBV18	TRBD1	TRBJ1-2	TGTGCCAGCTCACCCGGACAGGAGTATGGCTACACCTTC	CASSPGQEYGYTF
-	TRBV6-4	-	TRBJ2-6	TGTGCCAGCACTGCTGGAGGGACCGGGGCCAACGTCCTGACTTTC	CASTAGGTGANVLTF
-	TRBV29-1	TRBD1	TRBJ2-1	TGCAGCGTTGAAGGGTGGGTTACAGGGGGTGGGGATGAGCAGTTCTTC	CSVEGWVTGGGDEQFF
-	TRBV6-5	-	TRBJ2-7	TGTGCCAGCAGTTACTGTCCGGAGCCCTACGAGCAGTACTTC	CASSYCPEPYEQYF
-	TRBV5-4	-	TRBJ2-1	TGTGCCAGCAGCTTGGGGGGGGGCCCGAGCTCCTACAATGAGCAGTTCTTC	CASSLGGGPSSYNEQFF
-	TRBV5-1	-	TRBJ2-5	TGCGCCAGCAGCTTGGGGCAGGGACAAGGGACCCAGTACTTC	CASSLGQGQGTQYF
-	TRBV30	-	TRBJ2-3	TGTGCCTGGAGTGAGGGGTTCCCATCCTGGCAGTATTTT	CAWSEGFPSWQYF
-	TRBV6-5	-	TRBJ1-6	TGTGCCAGCAGTTACACTATTCCCTATAATTCACCCCTCCACTTT	CASSYTIPYNSPLHF
-	TRBV27	TRBD2	TRBJ2-2	TGTGCCAGCAGCCGAGCGGGGGACCTCACCGGGGAGCTGTTTTTT	CASSRAGDLTGELFF
-	TRBV11-2	-	TRBJ2-5	TGTGCCAGCAGCTTAGATCGGGGTGCCCAGTACTTC	CASSLDRGAQYF
-	TRBV30	-	TRBJ1-4	TGTGCCTGGAGTATTTCGGAGAAACTGTTTTTT	CAWSISEKLFF
-	TRBV28	-	TRBJ2-5	TGTGCCAGCAGTTCCTCTTCTCCCCCTCAAGAGACCCAGTACTTC	CASSSSSPPQETQYF
-	TRBV15	TRBD1	TRBJ2-7	TGTGCCATCCAACAGGGGGCTACCTACGAGCAGTACTTC	CAIQQGATYEQYF
-	TRBV11-2	TRBD1	TRBJ2-7	TGTGCCAGCAGCTTAGGGTGGGACAGAACCTACGAGCAGTACTTC	CASSLGWDRTYEQYF
-	TRBV19	TRBD1	TRBJ2-3	TGTGCCAGTAGTATAGGCCGGGACAGGGGTACGCAGTATTTT	CASSIGRDRGTQYF
-	TRBV19	-	TRBJ1-1	TGTGCCAGTGCGAACGGGGTGTCCATGAACACTGAAGCTTTCTTT	CASANGVSMNTEAFF
-	TRBV28	TRBD1	TRBJ2-5	TGTGCCAGCAGTGTGCAACAGGGGGCGGAGACCCAGTACTTC	CASSVQQGAETQYF
-	TRBV5-4	TRBD1	TRBJ2-5	TGTGCCAGCAGCCTGGGACAGAACCAAGAGACCCAGTACTTC	CASSLGQNQETQYF
-	TRBV28	TRBD1	TRBJ1-2	TGTGCCAGCAGTGAGAACCACAGGGGCGGCTACACCTTC	CASSENHRGGYTF
-	TRBV30	-	TRBJ1-6	TGTGCCTGGAGTGGGGGGGGGACGGCAAATTCACCCCTCCACTTT	CAWSGGGTANSPLHF
few	TRBV5-1	-	TRBJ2-3	TGCGCCAGCACCTCCGGGACAACTAGCACAGATACGCAGTATTTT	CASTSGTTSTDTQYF